These 14 T cell receptor beta chains originate from one sample sequenced in a study of cytomegalovirus exposure and HLA in healthy donors (TCRdb year 2017). Receptor libraries were prepared by the immunoSEQ multiplex PCR assay. For the multiplex PCR, a mixture combining 60 forward primers for TCR Vbeta segments and 13 reverse primers for TCR Jbeta segments was used. The table was pulled from immuneACCESS by TCRdb, which kept in-frame rearrangements only. Such tables lose some clones; where checked, under half of the loss comes from unresolved V genes, and the rest has no known cause. In this sample the table shows 150,000 or so clones, roughly 80% of which occur a single time. The biggest ten clones account for roughly 1.9% of the sample. The sample was PBMCs. Receptors originate from a female donor in good health and CMV-seronegative.

This chain uses TRBV7-2 with TRBJ1-1; D might be TRBD1 (5 bases). Trimming left V 0 bases short and J 8 bases short, with 10 bases between. The germline V gene encodes CDR1 SGHTA and CDR2 FQGNSA. This CDR3 comprises 13 residues. This CDR3 reads CASSLARGVEAFF. The CDR3 nucleotides read TGTGCCAGCAGCTTAGCGCGGGGGGTAGAAGCTTTCTTT. Based on the CDR3 plus reference TRBV7-2 and TRBJ1-1, the full variable domain is GAGVSQSPSNKVTEKGKDVELRCDPISGHTALYWYRQSLGQGLEFLIYFQGNSAPDKSGLPSDRFSAERTGGSVSTLTIQRTQQEDSAVYLCASSLARGVEAFFGQGTRLTVV.

This clone was recorded many times. This sequence joins TRBV9 and TRBJ1-4; TRBD1 is a possible D gene (6 bases). The germline V and J ends were trimmed by 4 bases and 3 bases, with 16 bases remaining between them. The CDR3 loop spans 16 amino acids. Germline V gene lookup returns CDR1 SGDLS and CDR2 YYNGEE. The CDR3 region is CASSSIDRYPNEKLFF. Here the CDR3 DNA reads TGTGCCAGCAGCTCGATCGACAGGTATCCTAATGAAAAACTGTTTTTT.

This clone was observed once. The genes are TRBV14 and TRBJ2-1, with 9 bases aligning to TRBD1. Germline trimming cut 0 bases from V and 3 bases from J; bases unmatched to any gene: 6. Germline CDR1 SGHDN, CDR2 FVKESK. CDR3 size: 17 residues. CDR3 sequence reads: CASSQDSGQGFYNEQFF. The CDR3 DNA reads as TGTGCCAGCAGCCAAGATTCCGGACAGGGGTTCTACAATGAGCAGTTCTTC.

V is TRBV29-1 and J is TRBJ2-7; 9 nucleotides line up with TRBD2. Trimming took 4 bases from V and 4 from J; bases not matched to a gene: 8. CDR3 length: 14 residues. The germline gives CDR1 SQVTM, CDR2 ANQGSEA. Here the CDR3 DNA reads TGCAGCGTTGTAGGGGGTCTAGCGGGATACGAGCAGTACTTC. Residues: CSVVGGLAGYEQYF.

V is TRBV5-1 and J is TRBJ1-1, with D unresolved. Trimming took off 2 bases at V and 3 bases at J, with 8 bases between the two ends. The germline CDR1 and CDR2 sequences are SGHRS and YFSETQ. The CDR3 spans 13 residues. The CDR3 spells CASSFDIYTEAFF. Written as DNA, the CDR3 is TGCGCCAGCAGCTTCGACATTTACACTGAAGCTTTCTTT.

This clone was seen only once. Germline is not matched at one junction end, which may reflect a read error. Other nucleotide sequences in the sample specify the same CDR3. The chain joins TRBV5-4 to TRBJ2-7; 8 bases map to TRBD2. The CDR3 spans 15 residues. Germline loops: CDR1 SGHNT, CDR2 YYREEE (reference sequence). CDR3 sequence reads: CASSPQAGALYEQYF. The CDR3 DNA reads as TGCGCCAGCAGCCCCCAAGCGGGAGCCCTCTACGAGCAGTACTTC.

The rearrangement uses TRBV29-1 and TRBJ1-1; D might be TRBD1 (5 bases). V lost 7 bases and J lost 2, with 14 bases in between. This CDR3 spans 13 amino acids. Germline CDR1 SQVTM, CDR2 ANQGSEA. The DNA of the CDR3 is TGCAGCGGTCTCCAACAGGTAAACACTGAAGCTTTCTTT. It is translated as CSGLQQVNTEAFF.

This rearrangement joins TRBV2 to TRBJ2-7; 9 bases match TRBD1. Germline CDR1 and CDR2: SNHLY and FYNNEI. V was pared by 1 base and J by 0 bases, with 1 base of the junction left unmatched. The CDR3 runs 15 residues. Written as DNA, the CDR3 is TGTGCCAGCAGTGAAGGGGGACAGGGCTCCTACGAGCAGTACTTC. It yields the protein CASSEGGQGSYEQYF.

The V and J genes are TRBV6-4 and TRBJ2-3, with 9 bases aligning to TRBD1. Germline V gives CDR1 MRHNA, CDR2 SNTAGT. V trimming: 5 bases; J trimming: 0 bases; junction bases outside the gene matches: 3. The CDR3 sequence is 15 residues long. The CDR3 loop reads CASSRGTGSTDTQYF. In DNA, the CDR3 is TGTGCCAGCAGTCGAGGGACAGGGAGCACAGATACGCAGTATTTT.

The rearrangement links TRBV7-3 to TRBJ1-1; TRBD1 agrees at 9 bases. There are 12 residues in the CDR3. CDR1 SGHTA and CDR2 FQGTGA come from the germline V gene. The J segment lost 8 bases and the V segment lost 5 bases, leaving 3 bases of the junction unmatched. CDR3 loop: CASSPGTGEAFF. CDR3 bases: TGTGCCAGCAGCCCCGGGACAGGGGAAGCTTTCTTT.

This clone was seen just once. The V and J genes are TRBV5-1 and TRBJ2-7; 13 nucleotides align to TRBD2. The germline V gene encodes CDR1 SGHRS and CDR2 YFSETQ. Losses at the gene ends were 6 bases for V and 2 bases for J; bases not matched to a gene: 8. This CDR3 contains 16 residues. CDR3 bases: TGCGCCAGCACCTCAAAAGGGACTAGCGGGGCCTACGAGCAGTACTTC. Protein product: CASTSKGTSGAYEQYF. Variable domain in full (rest from reference TRBV5-1 and TRBJ2-7): KAGVTQTPRYLIKTRGQQVTLSCSPISGHRSVSWYQQTPGQGLQFLFEYFSETQRNKGNFPGRFSGRQFSNSRSEMNVSTLELGDSALYLCASTSKGTSGAYEQYFGPGTRLTVT.

This clone was observed a handful of times. The chain couples TRBV18 to TRBJ2-5, with D perhaps TRBD2 (6 bases). Deletions cut 0 bases from V and 2 bases from J, with 7 bases between. The germline V gene has CDR1 KGHSH and CDR2 LQKENI. This CDR3 has 14 residues. The DNA for the CDR3 is TGTGCCAGCTCACCACCCGGGAGTCAAGAGACCCAGTACTTC. Amino acid sequence: CASSPPGSQETQYF.

This clone has a handful of counts. CDR3 sequence reads: CASSPSSGGFGSTDTQYF. In DNA form, the CDR3 reads TGTGCCAGCAGCCCTTCTAGCGGGGGGTTTGGGAGCACAGATACGCAGTATTTT. The chain carries TRBV7-9 and TRBJ2-3; 11 bases align to TRBD2. Germline trimming cut 5 bases from V and 0 bases from J; bases unmatched to any gene: 10. The CDR3 is 18 amino acids. Looked up from germline, CDR1 is SEHNR and CDR2 is FQNEAQ (reference sequence).

V and J are TRBV13 and TRBJ2-5; 10 nucleotides match TRBD2. The CDR3 is made up of 18 amino acids. V dropped 5 bases and J dropped 2; count of bases not matched to a gene: 14. Germline CDR1 PRHDT, CDR2 FYEKMQ (reference sequence). DNA for the CDR3: TGTGCCAGCAGCCGTAGGCCCTATCTAGCGGGAGTTCAAGAGACCCAGTACTTC. Its protein is CASSRRPYLAGVQETQYF.